This TCR beta chain was captured in a study of T-cell memory formation after mild COVID-19 (dated by TCRdb to the early 2020s). Background for the entire study: Most TCR sequence clusters were specific to one of the two donors. Longitudinal TCRalpha and TCRbeta repertoire sequencing tracked T-cell clones expanding and contracting after mild COVID-19 in two donors. Two young, previously healthy adult volunteers, one female and one male, were included in the cohort. Overall study outcomes, separate from this receptor: The second-wave clones that peaked on day 37 were not confirmed to be SARS-CoV-2 specific. Balanced CD4/CD8 phenotypes were observed for clones contracting from day 15 to 85, whereas a bias towards CD4+ was observed for a second wave of clones expanding from day 15 to 37. The study included only two mild cases, and larger cohorts that include severe cases with pre-infection samples were judged to be necessary. Contracting CD4+ clones turned up mainly in the CM and EM memory subsets, whereas EMRA was where CD8+ clones were enriched. Some responding clones were found in pre-infection memory, which suggests that pre-existing cross-reactive memory T cells took part in the SARS-CoV-2 response.

PBMCs were isolated by Ficoll-Paque density gradient centrifugation. A remark on this clonotype: The antigen it binds to is not known. No base quality information exists; no much larger clone differs at one position.

Sequenced using an Illumina NovaSeq 6000. TCRalpha and TCRbeta cDNA libraries were built by 5'RACE with constant-segment primers, adding sample barcodes and unique molecular identifiers. RNA was extracted from every sample with Trizol reagent. Library amplification was performed in two PCR steps, and a second sample barcode and Illumina TruSeq adapters were introduced in the second step. The libraries were sequenced on an Illumina NovaSeq using 2 x 150 bp paired-end reads. Under the source paper's analysis protocol: The reads were demultiplexed and collapsed into UMI-guided consensus sequences using migec v1.2.7. Using mixcr v2.1.11, UMI consensuses were aligned to TRA and TRB V and J templates and then assembled into clonotypes. Clonotypes were classified as expanded or contracted when called significant by both edgeR and NoisET, with noise models trained on biological replicates. For edgeR calls, the thresholds were a false discovery rate-adjusted p below 0.01 and a log2 fold-change of 1. PCA with hierarchical clustering of max-normalized trajectories of the 1000 most abundant clonotypes was used as exploratory dynamics analysis. The CD4 or CD8 phenotype of responding clones was assigned using the separately sequenced CD4+ and CD8+ repertoires. TCRdb reprocessed the public reads (quality trimming at Q25 with fastp, clone calling with MiXCR) and kept in-frame beta chains. Here each entry gathers all rows of one CDR3 protein and keeps the most common genes and DNA. The V and J calls here are based on TCRdb, not the publication. For this sample the table gives hundreds of thousands of distinct CDR3 sequences, of which 25% to 30% were detected only once. The ten most abundant clones make up about 13% of the sample.

The junction carries 17 bases between V and J, which are trimmed by 3 bases and 5 bases respectively. There are 16 amino acids in the CDR3, from cysteine to phenylalanine inclusive. CDR3 DNA is the only sequence kept; it has 48 bases, read in frame from the first base. The germline V gene (reference sequence) sets CDR1 to MNHEY and CDR2 to SMNVEV. Sequenced material: PBMCs or a T cell subset sorted from them (not recorded which). The source is an adult woman who had mild COVID-19 (a few samples of this study predate the infection). The sample titles of this study are shuffled in the database, so cell type and time point are left out; the donor was told from shared clones. The V and J segments used are TRBV27 and TRBJ2-4; the D segment could be TRBD2, given 7 matching bases. DNA sequence: TGTGCCAGCAGTTTTCGGGGGGCGAGCGGGCAAAACATTCAGTACTTC. It encodes CASSFRGASGQNIQYF.